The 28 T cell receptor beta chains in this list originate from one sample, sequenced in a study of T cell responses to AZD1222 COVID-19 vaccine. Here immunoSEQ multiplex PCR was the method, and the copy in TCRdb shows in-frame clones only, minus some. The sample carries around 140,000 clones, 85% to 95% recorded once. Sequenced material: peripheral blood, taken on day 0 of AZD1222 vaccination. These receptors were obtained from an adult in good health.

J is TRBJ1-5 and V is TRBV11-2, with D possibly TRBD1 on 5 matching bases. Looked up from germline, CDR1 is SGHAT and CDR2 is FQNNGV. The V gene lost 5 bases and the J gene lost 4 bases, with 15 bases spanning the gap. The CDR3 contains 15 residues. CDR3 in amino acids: CASSLGHAPNQPQHF. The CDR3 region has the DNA TGTGCCAGCAGCCTAGGACACGCTCCTAATCAGCCCCAGCATTTT.

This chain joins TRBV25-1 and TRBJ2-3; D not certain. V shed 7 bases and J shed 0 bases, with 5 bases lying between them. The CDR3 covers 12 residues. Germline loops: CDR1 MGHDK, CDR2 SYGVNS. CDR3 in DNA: TGTGCCAGCAAGTCTAGCACAGATACGCAGTATTTT. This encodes CASKSSTDTQYF.

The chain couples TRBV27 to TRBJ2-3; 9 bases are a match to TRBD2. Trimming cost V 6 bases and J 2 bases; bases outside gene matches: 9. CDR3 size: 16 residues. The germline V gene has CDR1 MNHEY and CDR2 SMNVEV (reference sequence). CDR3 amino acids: CASRIRLAAYTDTQYF. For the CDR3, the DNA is TGTGCCAGCAGAATTAGACTAGCGGCCTACACAGATACGCAGTATTTT.

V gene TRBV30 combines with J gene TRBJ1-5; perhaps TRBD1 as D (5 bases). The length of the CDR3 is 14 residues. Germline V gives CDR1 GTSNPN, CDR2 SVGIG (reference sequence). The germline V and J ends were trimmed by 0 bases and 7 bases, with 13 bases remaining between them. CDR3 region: CAWSVRRGSQPQHF. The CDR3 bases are TGTGCCTGGAGTGTACGTCGGGGGTCCCAGCCCCAGCATTTT.

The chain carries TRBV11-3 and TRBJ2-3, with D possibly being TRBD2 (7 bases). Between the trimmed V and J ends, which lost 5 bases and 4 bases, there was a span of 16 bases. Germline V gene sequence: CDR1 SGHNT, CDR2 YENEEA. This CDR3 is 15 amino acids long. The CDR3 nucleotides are TGTGCCAGCAGCGTACAGGGTGGGGGGGCAGATACGCAGTATTTT. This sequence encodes CASSVQGGGADTQYF.

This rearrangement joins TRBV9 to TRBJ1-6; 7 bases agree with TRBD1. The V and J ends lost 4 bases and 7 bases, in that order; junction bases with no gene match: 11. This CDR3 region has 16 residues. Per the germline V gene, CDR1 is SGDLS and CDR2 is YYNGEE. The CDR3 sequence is CASSKHRGAGNSPLHF. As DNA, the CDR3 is TGTGCCAGCAGCAAACACAGGGGTGCGGGGAATTCACCCCTCCACTTT. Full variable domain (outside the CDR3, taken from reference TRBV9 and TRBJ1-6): DSGVTQTPKHLITATGQRVTLRCSPRSGDLSVYWYQQSLDQGLQFLIQYYNGEERAKGNILERFSAQQFPDLHSELNLSSLELGDSALYFCASSKHRGAGNSPLHFGNGTRLTVT.

As DNA, the CDR3 is TGTGCCAGCAGCGTAGAAGTGGCTTGGGAGCAGTTCTTC. Translation gives CASSVEVAWEQFF. V usage is TRBV9 and J usage is TRBJ2-1; D gene ambiguous. Trimming left V 0 bases short and J 10 bases short, with 11 bases between. The CDR3 covers 13 residues. Germline CDR1 is SGDLS and CDR2 is YYNGEE.

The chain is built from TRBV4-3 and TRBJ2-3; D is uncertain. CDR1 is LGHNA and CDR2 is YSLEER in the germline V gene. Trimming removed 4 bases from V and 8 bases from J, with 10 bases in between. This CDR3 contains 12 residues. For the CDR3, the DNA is TGCGCCAGCAGCCTGGACCGTGGTACGCAGTATTTT. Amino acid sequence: CASSLDRGTQYF.

The CDR3 DNA sequence: TGTGCCAGCAGTTACGAGGCAGGGGGCGCAGGGGCCGAAGCTTTCTTT. Its protein product is CASSYEAGGAGAEAFF. V usage is TRBV6-2 or TRBV6-3 and J usage is TRBJ1-1, with 8 bases that match TRBD1. The V gene end was trimmed by 2 bases and the J gene end by 8 bases; junction bases not matched to a gene: 13. The germline gives CDR1 MNHEY, CDR2 SVGEGT. The CDR3 extends over 16 amino acids.

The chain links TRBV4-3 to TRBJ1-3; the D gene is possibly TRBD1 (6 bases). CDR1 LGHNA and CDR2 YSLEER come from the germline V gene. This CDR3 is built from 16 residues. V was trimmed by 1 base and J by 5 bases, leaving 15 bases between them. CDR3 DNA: TGCGCCAGCAGCCAAGGGGCCCAGGGGCTACGAAACACCATATATTTT. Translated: CASSQGAQGLRNTIYF.

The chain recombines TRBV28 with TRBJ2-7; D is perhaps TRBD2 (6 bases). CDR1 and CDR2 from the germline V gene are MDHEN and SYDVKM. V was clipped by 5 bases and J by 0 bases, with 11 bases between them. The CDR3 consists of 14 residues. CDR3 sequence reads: CASSPHGSSYEQYF. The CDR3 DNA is TGTGCCAGCAGTCCACACGGGAGCTCCTACGAGCAGTACTTC.

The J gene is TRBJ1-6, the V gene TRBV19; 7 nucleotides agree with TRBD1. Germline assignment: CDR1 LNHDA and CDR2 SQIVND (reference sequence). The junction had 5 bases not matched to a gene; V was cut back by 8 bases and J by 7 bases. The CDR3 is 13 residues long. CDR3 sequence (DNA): TGTGCCAGTCAGACAGGGAAAAATTCACCCCTCCACTTT. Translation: CASQTGKNSPLHF. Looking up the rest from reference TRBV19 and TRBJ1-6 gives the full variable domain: DGGITQSPKYLFRKEGQNVTLSCEQNLNHDAMYWYRQDPGQGLRLIYYSQIVNDFQKGDIAEGYSVSREKKESFPLTVTSAQKNPTAFYLCASQTGKNSPLHFGNGTRLTVT.

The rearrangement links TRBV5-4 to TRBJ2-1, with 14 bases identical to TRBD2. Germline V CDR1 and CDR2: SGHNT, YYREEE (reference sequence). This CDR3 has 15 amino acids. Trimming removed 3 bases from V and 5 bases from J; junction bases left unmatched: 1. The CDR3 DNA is TGTGCCAGCAGCTGGACTAGCGGGGGGAACAATGAGCAGTTCTTC. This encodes CASSWTSGGNNEQFF.

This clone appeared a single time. The CDR3 spells CASSPWTVNTEAFF. CDR3 DNA: TGTGCCAGTAGTCCATGGACGGTTAACACTGAAGCTTTCTTT. The genes are TRBV19 and TRBJ1-1; unclear D gene. Germline assignment: CDR1 LNHDA and CDR2 SQIVND (reference sequence). V lost 5 bases and J 2 bases, leaving 12 bases between the germline ends. CDR3 length: 14 residues.

Here the CDR3 DNA reads TGTGCCAGCAGCTCCACAGATACGCAGTATTTT. Its translation is CASSSTDTQYF. The chain is built from TRBV5-4 and TRBJ2-3; D remains ambiguous. V lost 3 bases, J lost 2 bases, and 1 base lay in between. The CDR3 loop spans 11 amino acids. In germline, CDR1 is SGHNT, CDR2 YYREEE (reference sequence).

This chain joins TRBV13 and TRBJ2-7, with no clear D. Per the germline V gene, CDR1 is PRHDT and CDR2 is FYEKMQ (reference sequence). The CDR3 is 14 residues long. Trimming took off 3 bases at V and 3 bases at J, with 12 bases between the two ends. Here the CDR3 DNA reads TGTGCCAGCAGCTTGAACGGACCCGGCTACGAGCAGTACTTC. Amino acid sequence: CASSLNGPGYEQYF.

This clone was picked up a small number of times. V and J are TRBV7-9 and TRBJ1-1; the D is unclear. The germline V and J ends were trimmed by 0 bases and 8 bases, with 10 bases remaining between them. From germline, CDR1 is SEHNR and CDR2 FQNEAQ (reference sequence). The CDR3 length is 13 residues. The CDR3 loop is CASSLAGAQEAFF. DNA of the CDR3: TGTGCCAGCAGCTTAGCGGGAGCACAGGAAGCTTTCTTT.

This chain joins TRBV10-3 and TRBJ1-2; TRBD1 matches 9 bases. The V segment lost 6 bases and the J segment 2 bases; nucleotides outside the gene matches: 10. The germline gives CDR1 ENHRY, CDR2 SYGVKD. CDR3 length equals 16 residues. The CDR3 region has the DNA TGTGCCATCAGCCGGGACAGGGTAAAGGAAAACTATGGCTACACCTTC. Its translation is CAISRDRVKENYGYTF.

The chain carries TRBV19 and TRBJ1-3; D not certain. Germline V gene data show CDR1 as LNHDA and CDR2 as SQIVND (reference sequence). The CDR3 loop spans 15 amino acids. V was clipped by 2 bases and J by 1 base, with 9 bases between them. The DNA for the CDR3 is TGTGCCAGTAGTATATTTTCAGGTTCTGGAAACACCATATATTTT. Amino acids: CASSIFSGSGNTIYF.

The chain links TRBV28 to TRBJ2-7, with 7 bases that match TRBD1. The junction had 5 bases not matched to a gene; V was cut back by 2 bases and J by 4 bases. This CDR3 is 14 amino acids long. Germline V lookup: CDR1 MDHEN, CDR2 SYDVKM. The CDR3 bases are TGTGCCAGCAGTTTAATGGGACAGCAGTACGAGCAGTACTTC. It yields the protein CASSLMGQQYEQYF.

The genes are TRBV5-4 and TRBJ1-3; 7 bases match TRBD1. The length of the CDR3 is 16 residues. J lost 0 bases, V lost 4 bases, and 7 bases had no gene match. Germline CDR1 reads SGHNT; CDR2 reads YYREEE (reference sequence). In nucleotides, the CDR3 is TGTGCCAGCAGCCAGGGGGGGGCGAGCTCTGGAAACACCATATATTTT. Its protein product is CASSQGGASSGNTIYF.

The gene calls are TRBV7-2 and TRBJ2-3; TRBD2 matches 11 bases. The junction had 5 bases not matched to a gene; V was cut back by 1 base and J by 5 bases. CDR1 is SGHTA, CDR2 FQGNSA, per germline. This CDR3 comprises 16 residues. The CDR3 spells CASSLGLAGGVDTQYF. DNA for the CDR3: TGTGCCAGCAGCTTAGGCCTAGCGGGAGGTGTAGATACGCAGTATTTT.

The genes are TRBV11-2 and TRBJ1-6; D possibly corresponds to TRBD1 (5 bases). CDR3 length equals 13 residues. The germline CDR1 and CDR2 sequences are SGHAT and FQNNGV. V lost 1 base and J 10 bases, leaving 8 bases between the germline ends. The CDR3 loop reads CASSLVGDSPLHF. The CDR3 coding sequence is TGTGCCAGCAGCTTAGTCGGGGACTCACCCCTCCACTTT.

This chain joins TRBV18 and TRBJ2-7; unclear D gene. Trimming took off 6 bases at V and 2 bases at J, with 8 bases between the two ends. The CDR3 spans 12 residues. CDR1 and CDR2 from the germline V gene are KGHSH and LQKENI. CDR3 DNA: TGTGCCAGCTCGATATTAACCTACGAGCAGTACTTC. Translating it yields CASSILTYEQYF.

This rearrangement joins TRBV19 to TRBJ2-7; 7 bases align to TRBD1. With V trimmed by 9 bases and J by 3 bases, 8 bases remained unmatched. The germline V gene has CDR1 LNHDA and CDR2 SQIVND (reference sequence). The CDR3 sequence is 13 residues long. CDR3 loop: CASQGQSSYEQYF. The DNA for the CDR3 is TGTGCCAGCCAGGGACAGTCTAGCTACGAGCAGTACTTC.

In nucleotides, the CDR3 is TGTGCCAGCAGCTTAGTTAGGGGTGCCGGGGAGACCCAGTACTTC. Residues: CASSLVRGAGETQYF. The rearrangement uses TRBV7-9 and TRBJ2-5, with a weak D call TRBD1 (5 bases). Trimming pared 1 base from V and 5 bases from J, leaving 14 bases between. This CDR3 has 15 residues. Germline assignment: CDR1 SEHNR and CDR2 FQNEAQ (reference sequence).

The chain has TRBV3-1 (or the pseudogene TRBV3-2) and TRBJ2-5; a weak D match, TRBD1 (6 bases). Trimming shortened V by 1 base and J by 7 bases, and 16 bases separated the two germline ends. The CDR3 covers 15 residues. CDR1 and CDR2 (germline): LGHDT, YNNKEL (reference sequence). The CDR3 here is CASSQGAGEMGTQYF. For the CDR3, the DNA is TGTGCCAGCAGCCAAGGAGCAGGGGAGATGGGGACCCAGTACTTC.

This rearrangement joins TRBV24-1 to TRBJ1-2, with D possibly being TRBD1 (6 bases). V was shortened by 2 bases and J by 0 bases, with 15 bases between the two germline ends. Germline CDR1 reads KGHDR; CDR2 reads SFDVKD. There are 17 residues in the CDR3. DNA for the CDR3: TGTGCCACCAGTGATTCCCAGGGGTCCAGATCTAACTATGGCTACACCTTC. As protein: CATSDSQGSRSNYGYTF.